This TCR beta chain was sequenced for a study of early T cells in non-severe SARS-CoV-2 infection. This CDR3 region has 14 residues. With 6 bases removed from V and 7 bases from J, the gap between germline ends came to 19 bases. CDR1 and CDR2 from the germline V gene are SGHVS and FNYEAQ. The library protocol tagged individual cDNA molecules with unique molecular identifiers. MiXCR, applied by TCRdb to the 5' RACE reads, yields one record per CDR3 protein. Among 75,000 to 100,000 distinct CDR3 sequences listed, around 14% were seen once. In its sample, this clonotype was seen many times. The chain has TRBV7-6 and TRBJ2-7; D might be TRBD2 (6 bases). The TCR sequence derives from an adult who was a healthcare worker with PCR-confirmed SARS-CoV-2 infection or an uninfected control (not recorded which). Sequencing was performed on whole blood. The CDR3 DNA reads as TGTGCCAGCAGTCTAGGCGGCGGGACGGAAGAGCAGTACTTC. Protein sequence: CASSLGGGTEEQYF. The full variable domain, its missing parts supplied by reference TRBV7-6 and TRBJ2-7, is GAGVSQSPRYKVTKRGQDVALRCDPISGHVSLYWYRQALGQGPEFLTYFNYEAQQDKSGLPNDRFSAERPEGSISTLTIQRTEQRDSAMYRCASSLGGGTEEQYFGPGTRLTVT.